This section outlines one T cell receptor beta chain sequence together with its context. Its antigen remains unidentified. RNA transcripts were the template for amplifying TCR beta CDR3 regions. The primer set for the first-round RT-PCR of the TCR CDR3 was HTBI. MiXCR was run by TCRdb on the multiplex PCR reads, yielding one entry per CDR3 protein. The sample records about 540,000 distinct CDR3 sequences, about 43% being singletons. This sample was included in a study of T cells in Graves' hyperthyroidism and ophthalmopathy. The study, taken as a whole, reports: In the blood, most expanded thyroid clonotypes above 0.001 appeared as well.

The germline V gene encodes CDR1 SNHLY and CDR2 FYNNEI. V lost 5 bases, J lost 4 bases, and 27 bases lay in between. This CDR3 comprises 19 residues. The receptor comes from a woman aged 18-35 years with Graves' hyperthyroidism. Sequencing used peripheral blood or thyroid tissue (not recorded which). This sequence joins TRBV2 and TRBJ1-5; a possible D gene is TRBD1 (6 bases). CDR3 DNA: TGTGCCAGCAGTAAGACAGGCACCCCGCTGAGGCGCTCAAATCAGCCCCAGCATTTT. It yields the protein CASSKTGTPLRRSNQPQHF.